The 10 T cell receptor beta chains below come from one sample, sequenced in a study of patients and donors after allogeneic stem cell transplantation. TCRdb called the RT-PCR reads again in MiXCR, with one record for every CDR3 protein. The data contain approximately 200,000 distinct CDR3 sequences, about 38% of them singletons. The sequenced sample was blood, either unsorted or a sorted T cell fraction (not recorded which). These receptors were taken from a human donor who was either an allogeneic HSCT recipient or a stem cell or donor lymphocyte infusion donor (not recorded which). It is not recorded whose cells these are; they may come from a transplant donor.

This chain joins TRBV20-1 and TRBJ1-1, with a tentative D call TRBD1 (5 bases). The CDR3 runs 13 residues. The V end was cut by 3 bases, the J end by 5 bases, with 13 bases between. The V gene's germline CDR1 is DFQATT and CDR2 SNEGSKA (reference sequence). CDR3 nucleotide sequence: TGCAGTGCTAGCACGGGGGGACGGACTGAAGCTTTCTTT. Translation gives CSASTGGRTEAFF.

CDR3 in DNA: TGTGCCAGCACCGAAACTGGGCGGTCCTACAATGAGCAGTTCTTC. Protein sequence: CASTETGRSYNEQFF. The gene calls are TRBV11-2 and TRBJ2-1; D is unclear. The CDR3 spans 15 residues. In germline, CDR1 is SGHAT, CDR2 FQNNGV. V was clipped by 7 bases and J by 1 base, with 14 bases between them. The full variable domain, rest sourced from reference TRBV11-2 and TRBJ2-1, is EAGVAQSPRYKIIEKRQSVAFWCNPISGHATLYWYQQILGQGPKLLIQFQNNGVVDDSQLPKDRFSAERLKGVDSTLKIQPAKLEDSAVYLCASTETGRSYNEQFFGPGTRLTVL.

This chain uses TRBV20-1 with TRBJ1-5; 9 nucleotides agree with TRBD1. V was clipped by 6 bases and J by 11 bases; unmatched bases: 17. The CDR3 length is 15 residues. Germline CDR1 reads DFQATT; CDR2 reads SNEGSKA (reference sequence). The chain's CDR3 is CSARSGTGNLKTQHF. CDR3 in DNA: TGCAGTGCAAGATCCGGGACAGGGAACCTCAAAACCCAGCATTTT.

In regard to this clonotype: The junction and the germline gene differ at one end; a read error may be behind it. The V gene is TRBV19, the J gene TRBJ1-5; D not certain. Germline V gives CDR1 LNHDA, CDR2 SQIVND (reference sequence). The CDR3 extends over 13 amino acids. The DNA for the CDR3 is TGTGCCAGTAGTATGGCAAAGAATCAGCCCCTGCATTTT. It is translated as CASSMAKNQPLHF.

This sequence joins TRBV10-3 and TRBJ1-6; D is ambiguous. V was shortened by 0 bases and J by 0 bases, with 12 bases between the two germline ends. CDR1 is ENHRY, CDR2 SYGVKD, per germline. There are 18 residues in the CDR3. CDR3 DNA sequence: TGTGCCATCAGTGAGTCCCCGGATCGGAGCTCCTATAATTCACCCCTCCACTTT. It encodes CAISESPDRSSYNSPLHF.

The table lists this clonotype with a few counts. The chain links TRBV12-3 or TRBV12-4 to TRBJ2-3, with D maybe TRBD2 (7 bases). The CDR3 covers 14 residues. V was shortened by 3 bases and J by 5 bases, with 12 bases between the two germline ends. CDR3 nucleotides: TGTGCCAGCAGTTTGGGGGGGCTGGTAGATACGCAGTATTTT. It yields the protein CASSLGGLVDTQYF.

This clonotype appeared once. V and J are TRBV6-6 and TRBJ1-6, with D perhaps matching TRBD1 (6 bases). This CDR3 comprises 16 residues. Germline CDR1 reads MNHNY; CDR2 reads SVGAGI (reference sequence). Deletions cut 1 base from V and 5 bases from J, with 12 bases between. The CDR3: CASSYWKRTDNSPLHF. Written as DNA, the CDR3 is TGTGCCAGCAGTTACTGGAAGAGGACAGATAATTCACCCCTCCACTTT.

The chain uses TRBV5-1 and TRBJ1-2, with unresolved D. This CDR3 is 15 amino acids long. Trimming shortened V by 1 base and J by 3 bases, and 13 bases separated the two germline ends. CDR1 SGHRS and CDR2 YFSETQ come from the germline V gene. CDR3 sequence reads: CASSLRPGLDYGYTF. The CDR3 nucleotides are TGCGCCAGCAGCTTGAGGCCAGGACTAGACTATGGCTACACCTTC.

This clonotype came up a few times. The rearrangement uses TRBV9 and TRBJ2-5; tentatively, D is TRBD1 or TRBD2 (5 bases each). The CDR3 runs to 19 residues. Germline V gene sequence: CDR1 SGDLS, CDR2 YYNGEE. The V and J ends lost 0 bases and 2 bases respectively, with 23 bases between them. The CDR3 loop is CASSVATGGGQGPQETQYF. Written as DNA, the CDR3 is TGTGCCAGCAGCGTAGCTACAGGTGGAGGACAAGGCCCTCAAGAGACCCAGTACTTC.

The chain combines TRBV5-1 with TRBJ1-4; D gene unclear. This CDR3 region has 14 residues. CDR1 SGHRS and CDR2 YFSETQ come from the germline V gene. The V end was cut by 4 bases, the J end by 7 bases, with 14 bases between. CDR3 loop: CASSVGPWPEKLFF. The CDR3 coding sequence is TGCGCCAGCAGCGTTGGCCCCTGGCCTGAAAAACTGTTTTTT.